This TCR beta chain is from a study of radiotherapy plus CTLA-4 blockade in lung cancer. Sequenced by immunoSEQ multiplex PCR; TCRdb stores in-frame clones only, minus some. This table holds fewer than 50,000 clones, more than 60% found once. Germline CDR1 is MNHEY and CDR2 is SVGAGI. The length of the CDR3 is 15 residues. Trimming took 2 bases from V and 8 from J; bases not matched to a gene: 7. The input for sequencing was peripheral blood, taken from a patient treated with radiotherapy plus ipilimumab. The chain uses TRBV6-5 and TRBJ2-1; 9 nucleotides match TRBD2. The origin of this receptor is a human donor with non-small cell lung cancer who had a partial response to radiotherapy plus ipilimumab. CDR3 in amino acids: CASSYRREGSYEQFF. In DNA form, the CDR3 reads TGTGCCAGCAGTTACCGGCGGGAGGGTTCCTATGAGCAGTTCTTC.